This T cell receptor beta chain was retrieved from a study of identical twins. Study outcomes and limitations: Within cord blood, abundant beta clonotypes carried fewer insertions, but memory repertoires showed no such trend. Partly confounded zero-insertion analyses could result from invariant MAIT and iNKT cells.

About this clonotype itself: The antigen is undetermined.

TCRdb re-called the 5' RACE reads through MiXCR, storing one row per CDR3 protein. This table holds 300,000 to 400,000 distinct CDR3 sequences, about 9% found once. Sequenced input: naive T cells sorted from blood. The clonotype originates from a woman aged 45-65 years in good health.

CDR3: CASSRLVLGTEAFF. The CDR3 DNA reads TGTGCCAGCAGCCGATTAGTTCTGGGAACTGAAGCTTTCTTT. This chain uses TRBV13 with TRBJ1-1, with D uncertain. Germline CDR1 PRHDT, CDR2 FYEKMQ (reference sequence). Trimming stripped 5 bases from V and 5 bases from J, with 15 bases between. The CDR3 covers 14 residues.